A single sample is the source of the 31 T cell receptor beta chains below, sequenced in a study of T cell responses to AZD1222 COVID-19 vaccine. Sequencing used immunoSEQ multiplex PCR; TCRdb keeps in-frame clones, though not all of them. There are 84,000 or so clones in the sample; roughly 87% occur only once, and roughly 1.6% lies in the top ten. The specimen was peripheral blood, collected on day 0 of AZD1222 vaccination. The receptor source for this set is an adult in good health.

The V gene is TRBV2, the J gene TRBJ1-1; 8 nucleotides align to TRBD1. The germline V gene encodes CDR1 SNHLY and CDR2 FYNNEI. There are 14 residues in the CDR3. The trim removed 1 base at V and 6 bases at J, leaving 4 bases unmatched. CDR3 residues: CASSEVPGGAEAFF. Here the CDR3 DNA reads TGTGCCAGCAGTGAAGTGCCAGGGGGCGCTGAAGCTTTCTTT.

The rearrangement links TRBV3-1 (or the pseudogene TRBV3-2) to TRBJ1-5, with D uncertain. This CDR3 is 13 amino acids long. The germline CDR1 and CDR2 sequences are LGHDT and YNNKEL (reference sequence). The V end lost 0 bases, the J end lost 9 bases, and 9 bases lay between the germline ends. CDR3 bases: TGTGCCAGCAGCCAAGATAGGGTGGGGCCCCAGCATTTT. This encodes CASSQDRVGPQHF.

The CDR3 bases are TGCGCCAGCAGCTTGACCCCAGATTGGTCCGAAGCTTTCTTT. Its protein is CASSLTPDWSEAFF. The chain recombines TRBV5-1 with TRBJ1-1; D remains ambiguous. The germline CDR1 and CDR2 sequences are SGHRS and YFSETQ. The CDR3 consists of 14 residues. Deletions cut 1 base from V and 8 bases from J, with 15 bases between.

The rearrangement joins TRBV4-1 to TRBJ1-3; no clear D gene. CDR1 is MGHRA, CDR2 YSYEKL, per germline. The V end lost 4 bases, the J end lost 2 bases, and 15 bases lay between the germline ends. The CDR3 runs to 16 residues. The chain's CDR3 is CASSLFPKDAGNTIYF. The DNA for the CDR3 is TGCGCCAGCAGCCTCTTCCCGAAAGATGCTGGAAACACCATATATTTT.

This rearrangement joins TRBV12-3 or TRBV12-4 to TRBJ2-5, with TRBD2 matching 7 bases. Losses at the gene ends were 10 bases for V and 5 bases for J; bases not matched to a gene: 10. This CDR3 is 13 amino acids long. The CDR3 region is CATSNAGVETQYF. The CDR3 DNA follows: TGTGCCACCTCCAACGCGGGAGTGGAGACCCAGTACTTC.

The rearrangement joins TRBV10-1 to TRBJ2-2; the D call may be TRBD1 or TRBD2 (5 bases each). Germline CDR1 is WNHNN and CDR2 is SYGVQD (reference sequence). This CDR3 has 15 amino acids. Trimming removed 4 bases from V and 0 bases from J, with 9 bases in between. CDR3 in DNA: TGCGCCAGCAGTGCGGGGCCGGCGAACACCGGGGAGCTGTTTTTT. Translation gives CASSAGPANTGELFF.

The chain recombines TRBV28 with TRBJ1-4, with D uncertain. This CDR3 is built from 15 residues. Germline CDR1 reads MDHEN; CDR2 reads SYDVKM. V lost 5 bases, J lost 0 bases, and 10 bases lay in between. DNA of the CDR3: TGTGCCAGCAGTCCCGGGCAGGCAACTAATGAAAAACTGTTTTTT. This codes for CASSPGQATNEKLFF.

V gene TRBV19 combines with J gene TRBJ1-4; D ambiguous. There are 16 residues in the CDR3. From germline, CDR1 is LNHDA and CDR2 SQIVND (reference sequence). The ends were cut back, 5 bases at V and 3 bases at J, with 16 bases in the middle. CDR3 DNA sequence: TGTGCCAGTAGTTTACCGGGGAGGAGGGCTAATGAAAAACTGTTTTTT. Residues: CASSLPGRRANEKLFF.

The gene calls are TRBV19 and TRBJ2-6; D could derive from TRBD1 or TRBD2 (5 bases each). Germline loops: CDR1 LNHDA, CDR2 SQIVND (reference sequence). The CDR3 sequence is 15 residues long. V was clipped by 6 bases and J by 1 base, with 10 bases between them. The CDR3 nucleotides are TGTGCCAGTAGGGGGACGGGGTCTGGGGCCAACGTCCTGACTTTC. Amino acid sequence: CASRGTGSGANVLTF.

The V call is TRBV4-1, the J call TRBJ1-2, with a weak D call TRBD1 (6 bases). The V end was cut by 3 bases, the J end by 4 bases, with 15 bases between. CDR1 and CDR2 from the germline V gene are MGHRA and YSYEKL. The CDR3 covers 15 residues. The CDR3 spells CASSQGAGVGYGYTF. The DNA of the CDR3 is TGCGCCAGCAGCCAGGGGGCAGGGGTCGGCTATGGCTACACCTTC.

This clone was detected only once. The gene calls are TRBV10-3 and TRBJ1-1; 8 bases map to TRBD1. The CDR3 loop spans 17 amino acids. V gave up 6 bases and J gave up 1 base; unmatched junction bases: 13. CDR1 ENHRY and CDR2 SYGVKD come from the germline V gene. In DNA, the CDR3 is TGTGCCATCAGGCAGGGGGCAGGGTGGTCGGGGAACACTGAAGCTTTCTTT. Translation: CAIRQGAGWSGNTEAFF.

The chain combines TRBV9 with TRBJ2-1; 9 bases match TRBD2. CDR3 length: 15 amino acids. Germline V gives CDR1 SGDLS, CDR2 YYNGEE. The junction had 0 bases not matched to a gene; V was cut back by 1 base and J by 1 base. This CDR3 is CASSVTSGSYNEQFF. In DNA, the CDR3 is TGTGCCAGCAGCGTAACTAGCGGGTCCTACAATGAGCAGTTCTTC.

This chain links TRBV6-4 with TRBJ2-1; 8 positions match TRBD2. In germline, CDR1 is MRHNA, CDR2 SNTAGT. The CDR3 has 15 amino acids. Trimming at V came to 5 bases and at J to 6 bases, leaving 9 bases not matched to a gene. The CDR3 reads CASSLELAVTNEQFF. The DNA for the CDR3 is TGTGCCAGCAGTTTAGAACTAGCGGTTACCAATGAGCAGTTCTTC.

The chain links TRBV4-2 to TRBJ2-5; D unclear. The CDR3 has 14 residues. Trimming pared 0 bases from V and 5 bases from J, leaving 10 bases between. The germline V gene encodes CDR1 LGHNA and CDR2 YNFKEQ. The CDR3 sequence: CASSQDLLVETQYF. DNA of the CDR3: TGTGCCAGCAGCCAAGATCTCCTAGTCGAGACCCAGTACTTC.

This clone was observed a handful of times. V is TRBV5-1 and J is TRBJ2-7; TRBD2 matches 9 bases. CDR3 size: 16 residues. Germline CDR1 is SGHRS and CDR2 is YFSETQ. The trim removed 3 bases at V and 3 bases at J, leaving 10 bases unmatched. CDR3 region: CASSYDATSGFYEQYF. As DNA, the CDR3 is TGCGCCAGCAGCTATGACGCGACTAGCGGATTCTACGAGCAGTACTTC. The full variable domain, completed using reference TRBV5-1 and TRBJ2-7, is KAGVTQTPRYLIKTRGQQVTLSCSPISGHRSVSWYQQTPGQGLQFLFEYFSETQRNKGNFPGRFSGRQFSNSRSEMNVSTLELGDSALYLCASSYDATSGFYEQYFGPGTRLTVT.

The V and J genes are TRBV6-1 and TRBJ1-2; D not resolved. This CDR3 comprises 16 residues. V was shortened by 0 bases and J by 0 bases, with 11 bases between the two germline ends. CDR1 and CDR2 (germline): MNHNS, SASEGT. Written as DNA, the CDR3 is TGTGCCAGCAGTGAAGCGCGGAACAGAGCTAACTATGGCTACACCTTC. Encoded protein: CASSEARNRANYGYTF.

This clone is termed large (0.1 to 1%). The chain uses TRBV7-2 and TRBJ2-7; 11 bases fit TRBD1. The CDR3 runs to 14 residues. V lost 7 bases to trimming and J lost 3 bases; unmatched junction nucleotides: 5. Germline lookup yields CDR1 SGHTA and CDR2 FQGNSA. In DNA form, the CDR3 reads TGTGCCAGCACCCCCGGGACAGGGGGCTACGAGCAGTACTTC. It translates to CASTPGTGGYEQYF.

The chain carries TRBV2 and TRBJ2-7; D remains ambiguous. V was clipped by 8 bases and J by 2 bases, with 13 bases between them. Germline V gene sequence: CDR1 SNHLY, CDR2 FYNNEI. The CDR3 covers 13 residues. CDR3 coding DNA: TGTGCCAGCCGCCCGTCCCGGACCTACGAGCAGTACTTC. It encodes CASRPSRTYEQYF.

This clone occurred a few times. J is TRBJ1-1 and V is TRBV12-1; the table's D call, TRBD1, has no DNA check behind it. TRBV12-1 is a recognized pseudogene. This CDR3 has 17 residues. The DNA for the CDR3 is TGTGCCAGCAGCTTGACTACGGGACACAAAGAGAACACTGAAGCTTTCTTT. Translated: CASSLTTGHKENTEAFF.

This sequence joins TRBV5-4 and TRBJ2-1; 8 bases fit TRBD2. Looked up from germline, CDR1 is SGHNT and CDR2 is YYREEE (reference sequence). V shed 1 base and J 6 bases; nucleotides not matched to a gene: 0. CDR3 length equals 13 residues. Written as DNA, the CDR3 is TGTGCCAGCAGCTTGACTAGCGGCAATGAGCAGTTCTTC. This codes for CASSLTSGNEQFF.

The genes are TRBV12-3 or TRBV12-4 and TRBJ2-1; D is unclear. Trimming cost V 3 bases and J 5 bases, with 8 bases left between them. This CDR3 comprises 13 residues. As DNA, the CDR3 is TGTGCCAGCAGTTTGGTGTCACACAATGAGCAGTTCTTC. Protein: CASSLVSHNEQFF.

The CDR3 protein is CASSETRGLNTEAFF. In nucleotides, the CDR3 is TGCGCCAGCAGTGAGACCCGGGGGCTGAACACTGAAGCTTTCTTT. The V call is TRBV10-1, the J call TRBJ1-1, with D possibly being TRBD1 (6 bases). This CDR3 contains 15 residues. V dropped 2 bases and J dropped 0 bases, with 10 bases sitting between them. CDR1 is WNHNN, CDR2 SYGVQD, per germline (reference sequence).

The chain links TRBV27 to TRBJ1-2; the match to TRBD1 covers 7 bases. CDR1 and CDR2 from the germline V gene are MNHEY and SMNVEV (reference sequence). V gave up 0 bases and J gave up 3 bases; unmatched junction bases: 7. CDR3 length: 16 residues. The CDR3 here is CASSLSGLQGYYGYTF. CDR3 in DNA: TGTGCCAGCAGTTTATCGGGGCTACAGGGGTACTATGGCTACACCTTC.

The CDR3 sequence is CSGERNTEAFF. DNA for the CDR3: TGCAGCGGGGAAAGGAACACTGAAGCTTTCTTT. This sequence joins TRBV29-1 and TRBJ1-1; D uncertain. CDR3 length: 11 amino acids. The germline gives CDR1 SQVTM, CDR2 ANQGSEA. The V and J ends lost 7 bases and 1 base respectively, with 7 bases between them.

This chain links TRBV9 with TRBJ1-1; the D is unclear. V was cut by 2 bases and J by 1 base, with 9 bases left in between. Germline values: CDR1 SGDLS, CDR2 YYNGEE. The CDR3 runs to 14 residues. The CDR3 is CASSVGNRNTEAFF. In DNA form, the CDR3 reads TGTGCCAGCAGCGTGGGAAACAGGAACACTGAAGCTTTCTTT.

The chain carries TRBV18 and TRBJ2-1; possibly TRBD2 for D (7 bases). Germline-derived CDR1 and CDR2 are KGHSH and LQKENI. The ends were cut back, 1 base at V and 9 bases at J, with 13 bases in the middle. The CDR3 extends over 14 amino acids. Here the CDR3 DNA reads TGTGCCAGCTCACCACGAGGGGGGGACGGTGAGCAGTTCTTC. The encoded protein is CASSPRGGDGEQFF.

This chain uses TRBV24-1 with TRBJ2-1, with 13 bases identical to TRBD2. This CDR3 contains 16 residues. V lost 5 bases to trimming and J lost 2 bases; unmatched junction nucleotides: 2. Germline values: CDR1 KGHDR, CDR2 SFDVKD. This CDR3 is CATSGTSGSTYNEQFF. The CDR3 DNA reads as TGTGCCACCAGTGGGACTAGCGGGAGCACCTACAATGAGCAGTTCTTC.

The J gene is TRBJ1-2, the V gene TRBV6-4; D ambiguous. The CDR3 contains 12 residues. V lost 3 bases and J 7 bases, leaving 9 bases between the germline ends. Germline loops: CDR1 MRHNA, CDR2 SNTAGT. The CDR3 protein is CASSEGNGGYTF. CDR3 bases: TGTGCCAGCAGTGAGGGGAATGGTGGCTACACCTTC.

The V call is TRBV10-3, the J call TRBJ1-2; 9 nucleotides align to TRBD1. The junction had 5 bases not matched to a gene; V was cut back by 4 bases and J by 2 bases. This CDR3 has 15 residues. Germline V gene lookup returns CDR1 ENHRY and CDR2 SYGVKD. CDR3 in amino acids: CAISARDRENYGYTF. CDR3 in DNA: TGTGCCATCAGTGCCCGGGACAGGGAAAACTATGGCTACACCTTC.

This clone was observed a single time. The chain couples TRBV24-1 to TRBJ2-3; 9 bases are a match to TRBD1. The CDR3 contains 16 residues. In germline, CDR1 is KGHDR, CDR2 SFDVKD. Trimming took 3 bases from V and 1 from J; bases not matched to a gene: 4. The CDR3 spells CATSDPGQGGTDTQYF. For the CDR3, the DNA is TGTGCCACCAGTGATCCGGGACAGGGAGGCACAGATACGCAGTATTTT.

The genes are TRBV5-1 and TRBJ1-1; 8 nucleotides align to TRBD1. V lost 4 bases and J lost 0; bases outside the gene matches: 11. The germline V gene has CDR1 SGHRS and CDR2 YFSETQ. CDR3 length: 17 residues. For the CDR3, the DNA is TGCGCCAGCAGCCCGGGAGGCAGGGGGCGTATGAACACTGAAGCTTTCTTT. Its protein is CASSPGGRGRMNTEAFF. The full variable domain, rest sourced from reference TRBV5-1 and TRBJ1-1, is KAGVTQTPRYLIKTRGQQVTLSCSPISGHRSVSWYQQTPGQGLQFLFEYFSETQRNKGNFPGRFSGRQFSNSRSEMNVSTLELGDSALYLCASSPGGRGRMNTEAFFGQGTRLTVV.